This T cell receptor beta chain came from a study of technical replicates of blood from a handful of donors. CDR1 and CDR2 from the germline V gene are MNHNS and SASEGT. Trimming took off 6 bases at V and 4 bases at J, with 15 bases between the two ends. The CDR3 totals 14 residues. The data were produced by immunoSEQ multiplex PCR, yet TCRdb's version contains in-frame clones alone and is incomplete. The sample lists around 77,000 clones, about nine tenths occurring once. The rearrangement links TRBV6-1 to TRBJ1-2; D gene unclear. The sequence came from a human donor in good health. Sequencing was performed on T cells isolated from PBMCs. CDR3 nucleotides: TGTGCCAGCAGCCCGCACAGAGTCACCTATGGCTACACCTTC. Translated, it gives CASSPHRVTYGYTF.